The 32 T cell receptor beta chains reported below all come from one sample, sequenced in a study of radiation and T cells in renal cell carcinoma. This table comes from immunoSEQ multiplex PCR, and its TCRdb copy is limited to in-frame clones, with some not included. The table records about 120,000 clones, approximately 80% of them present only once. The time point denotes: blood 2 weeks post-SBRT. The treatment here: 15 Gy SBRT to primary tumor, nephrectomy 4 weeks later. The starting material was blood, obtained from a patient whose treatment included radiotherapy and nephrectomy. The receptors shown here come from an older woman with renal cell carcinoma.

The chain uses TRBV7-2 and TRBJ2-1, with a possible D match to TRBD2 (5 bases). The CDR3 has 15 amino acids. Trimming left V 1 base short and J 7 bases short, with 14 bases between. Germline V lookup: CDR1 SGHTA, CDR2 FQGNSA. The CDR3 sequence is CASSLVSGEGNEQFF. The CDR3 DNA is TGTGCCAGCAGCTTAGTCAGCGGAGAGGGAAATGAGCAGTTCTTC.

V gene TRBV10-3 combines with J gene TRBJ2-7, with D tentatively TRBD1 or TRBD2 (5 bases each). Deletions cut 5 bases from V and 2 bases from J, with 10 bases between. This CDR3 comprises 13 residues. From germline, CDR1 is ENHRY and CDR2 SYGVKD. Here the CDR3 DNA reads TGTGCCATCAGTATGGGACCACCCTACGAGCAGTACTTC. Encoded protein: CAISMGPPYEQYF.

V and J are TRBV7-8 and TRBJ2-7; 11 bases are shared with TRBD2. With V trimmed by 5 bases and J by 6 bases, 9 bases remained unmatched. Germline CDR1 SGHVS, CDR2 FQNEAQ. The CDR3 is 15 residues long. CDR3 in DNA: TGTGCCAGCAGCACCCGACTAGCGGGAACTAGCGAGCAGTACTTC. Protein sequence: CASSTRLAGTSEQYF.

The genes are TRBV5-1 and TRBJ2-2; 9 positions match TRBD1. The CDR3 totals 15 residues. J was trimmed by 4 bases and V by 3 bases; bases with no gene match: 4. CDR1 is SGHRS, CDR2 YFSETQ, per germline. CDR3 nucleotide sequence: TGCGCCAGCAGCTGGACAGGGGAGATCACCGGGGAGCTGTTTTTT. This gives the protein CASSWTGEITGELFF.

The chain uses TRBV7-9 and TRBJ2-2, with D unclear. The germline gives CDR1 SEHNR, CDR2 FQNEAQ (reference sequence). The CDR3 loop spans 12 amino acids. V dropped 1 base and J dropped 10 bases, with 7 bases sitting between them. CDR3 protein: CASSLGEKELFF. The CDR3 region has the DNA TGTGCCAGCAGCTTAGGAGAGAAGGAGCTGTTTTTT.

The rearrangement links TRBV10-2 to TRBJ2-2; 8 nucleotides line up with TRBD1. The V gene's germline CDR1 is WSHSY and CDR2 SAAADI. The junction had 4 bases not matched to a gene; V was cut back by 6 bases and J by 1 base. The CDR3 consists of 15 residues. CDR3 DNA: TGCGCCAGCAGCACCGGGACAGGGAACACCGGGGAGCTGTTTTTT. Its translation: CASSTGTGNTGELFF.

This clone was recorded a few times. V is TRBV7-6 and J is TRBJ2-7; D gene ambiguous. The CDR3 sequence is 14 residues long. V was shortened by 3 bases and J by 0 bases, with 9 bases between the two germline ends. Germline V lookup: CDR1 SGHVS, CDR2 FNYEAQ. Written as DNA, the CDR3 is TGTGCCAGCAGCTTTACCCCAAGCTCCTACGAGCAGTACTTC. Translated: CASSFTPSSYEQYF.

The V call is TRBV13, the J call TRBJ1-6; no clear D gene. The CDR3 has 12 residues. The V gene lost 5 bases and the J gene lost 10 bases, with 9 bases spanning the gap. Germline V lookup: CDR1 PRHDT, CDR2 FYEKMQ (reference sequence). The DNA of the CDR3 is TGTGCCAGCAGCCCCCGGAGGTCACCCCTCCACTTT. Its protein is CASSPRRSPLHF.

The rearrangement joins TRBV7-9 to TRBJ2-4; D uncertain. The CDR3 loop spans 15 amino acids. Trimming stripped 2 bases from V and 3 bases from J, with 11 bases between. CDR1 is SEHNR and CDR2 is FQNEAQ in the germline V gene (reference sequence). Written as DNA, the CDR3 is TGTGCCAGCAGCTTAAAGGGTGTTGGCAAAAACATTCAGTACTTC. Its translation is CASSLKGVGKNIQYF.

The gene calls are TRBV5-1 and TRBJ2-7; 14 nucleotides match TRBD2. Trimming took 4 bases from V and 7 from J; bases not matched to a gene: 7. This CDR3 is 15 amino acids long. Germline V CDR1 and CDR2: SGHRS, YFSETQ. The CDR3 loop reads CASSQGLAGVGEQYF. In DNA form, the CDR3 reads TGCGCCAGCAGCCAGGGACTAGCGGGAGTTGGTGAGCAGTACTTC.

V is TRBV21-1 and J is TRBJ1-5; no check of the table's D call, TRBD1, against the DNA was made. TRBV21-1 is flagged as a pseudogene. The CDR3 runs 17 residues. CDR3 sequence reads: CASSKAEFHRGNQPQHF. CDR3 nucleotide sequence: TGTGCCAGCAGCAAAGCGGAATTTCACAGAGGCAATCAGCCCCAGCATTTT.

The V and J genes are TRBV10-2 and TRBJ1-1, with D hard to call. The V end lost 6 bases, the J end lost 8 bases, and 22 bases lay between the germline ends. Germline loops: CDR1 WSHSY, CDR2 SAAADI. The CDR3 has 15 residues. In nucleotides, the CDR3 is TGCGCCAGCAGCTCACTCCGAAGCAGCGTGGAGGAAGCTTTCTTT. Its protein product is CASSSLRSSVEEAFF.

V is TRBV7-2 and J is TRBJ2-7; D possibly corresponds to TRBD2 (5 bases). The CDR3 has 15 amino acids. CDR1 is SGHTA, CDR2 FQGNSA, per germline. With 1 base removed from V and 0 bases from J, the gap between germline ends came to 10 bases. For the CDR3, the DNA is TGTGCCAGCAGCTTAGGAGGGTCCATCTCCTACGAGCAGTACTTC. Translated: CASSLGGSISYEQYF.

The chain employs TRBV12-5 and TRBJ2-2; 7 bases fit TRBD1. In germline, CDR1 is LGHNT, CDR2 FRNRAP. There are 16 residues in the CDR3. With 6 bases clipped from V and 0 bases from J, the junction kept 7 bases outside the gene matches. Here the CDR3 reads CASGPAGTANTGELFF. The CDR3 nucleotides are TGTGCTAGTGGGCCAGCCGGGACAGCGAACACCGGGGAGCTGTTTTTT.

This chain uses TRBV15 with TRBJ2-1, with D maybe TRBD1 (7 bases). The germline gives CDR1 LNHNV, CDR2 YYDKDF (reference sequence). Trimming pared 5 bases from V and 12 bases from J, leaving 20 bases between. The CDR3 runs to 14 residues. CDR3 in amino acids: CATSDRRQGSGQFF. The CDR3 coding sequence is TGTGCCACCAGCGACCGGAGACAGGGTAGCGGGCAGTTCTTC.

This clone was observed a handful of times. The chain links TRBV5-6 to TRBJ1-1; D remains ambiguous. V lost 1 base and J lost 8, with 12 bases in between. CDR1 and CDR2 (germline): SGHDT, YYEEEE. CDR3 length: 13 amino acids. Written as DNA, the CDR3 is TGTGCCAGCAGCTTGTTTAATGGCATAGAAGCTTTCTTT. Residues: CASSLFNGIEAFF. The entire variable domain, with the rest obtained from reference TRBV5-6 and TRBJ1-1, is as follows: DAGVTQSPTHLIKTRGQQVTLRCSPKSGHDTVSWYQQALGQGPQFIFQYYEEEERQRGNFPDRFSGHQFPNYSSELNVNALLLGDSALYLCASSLFNGIEAFFGQGTRLTVV.

The table lists this clone with a few counts. The chain employs TRBV6-6 and TRBJ1-1; D is unclear. From germline, CDR1 is MNHNY and CDR2 SVGAGI (reference sequence). The CDR3 consists of 10 residues. V shed 2 bases and J shed 5 bases, with 0 bases lying between them. CDR3 nucleotides: TGTGCCAGCAGTTACACTGAAGCTTTCTTT. Protein sequence: CASSYTEAFF.

The CDR3, as DNA: TGTGCCAGCAGCTTCAGAGTCCCCGGGGAGCTGTTTTTT. This encodes CASSFRVPGELFF. The chain uses TRBV7-9 and TRBJ2-2; D unclear. Trimming left V 3 bases short and J 6 bases short, with 8 bases between. The CDR3 length is 13 residues. CDR1 SEHNR and CDR2 FQNEAQ come from the germline V gene (reference sequence).

To note about this clone: It is likely a read error, because the conserved phenylalanine at the end of the CDR3 is missing. The rearrangement joins TRBV5-1 to TRBJ1-2, with 7 bases aligning to TRBD1. Germline assignment: CDR1 SGHRS and CDR2 YFSETQ. There are 12 residues in the CDR3. With 2 bases clipped from V and 6 bases from J, the junction kept 1 base outside the gene matches. The CDR3 DNA sequence: TGCGCCAGCAGCTTCCAGGGGGATGGCTACACCCTC. Encoded protein: CASSFQGDGYTL.

The V and J genes are TRBV7-9 and TRBJ1-1; no definite D call. The V end lost 5 bases, the J end lost 2 bases, and 18 bases lay between the germline ends. CDR1 and CDR2 from the germline V gene are SEHNR and FQNEAQ (reference sequence). The CDR3 runs to 16 residues. The CDR3 sequence is CASSPQRGKFNTEAFF. The CDR3 coding sequence is TGTGCCAGCAGCCCCCAACGGGGTAAGTTTAACACTGAAGCTTTCTTT.

The rearrangement links TRBV2 to TRBJ2-5; tentative D call: TRBD2 (5 bases). In germline, CDR1 is SNHLY, CDR2 FYNNEI. V was clipped by 6 bases and J by 4 bases, with 15 bases between them. The CDR3 contains 14 residues. DNA for the CDR3: TGTGCCAGCAGCCCAGGCGGGTGGCCAGAGACCCAGTACTTC. Amino acid sequence: CASSPGGWPETQYF. Complete variable domain (other parts from reference TRBV2 and TRBJ2-5): EPEVTQTPSHQVTQMGQEVILRCVPISNHLYFYWYRQILGQKVEFLVSFYNNEISEKSEIFDDQFSVERPDGSNFTLKIRSTKLEDSAMYFCASSPGGWPETQYFGPGTRLLVL.

This clone was observed a handful of times. V gene TRBV30 combines with J gene TRBJ2-7; D might be TRBD2 (5 bases). The CDR3 spans 13 residues. Looked up from germline, CDR1 is GTSNPN and CDR2 is SVGIG (reference sequence). Trimming took 5 bases from V and 1 from J, leaving 12 bases between them. The CDR3 loop is CAWDDGVSYEQYF. The CDR3 bases are TGTGCCTGGGACGACGGGGTATCCTACGAGCAGTACTTC.

The genes are TRBV14 and TRBJ1-2, with D tentatively TRBD1 (5 bases). Trimming took 0 bases from V and 7 from J, leaving 18 bases between them. Germline V gene lookup returns CDR1 SGHDN and CDR2 FVKESK. CDR3 length: 16 residues. This CDR3 reads CASSQDTPTDSGGYTF. The CDR3 region has the DNA TGTGCCAGCAGCCAAGATACCCCGACAGATTCAGGTGGCTACACCTTC.

In its sample, this clone was seen once. This chain connects TRBV2 to TRBJ1-1; 12 nucleotides match TRBD1. Germline CDR1 reads SNHLY; CDR2 reads FYNNEI. This CDR3 is 16 amino acids long. After removal of 8 bases from V and 5 bases from J, the junction contained 12 bases not matched to a gene. CDR3 DNA: TGTGCCAGCTTTAAAGGGGGACAGGGGGCAAGGACTGAAGCTTTCTTT. This gives the protein CASFKGGQGARTEAFF. Together with reference TRBV2 and TRBJ1-1, the CDR3 gives the full variable domain: EPEVTQTPSHQVTQMGQEVILRCVPISNHLYFYWYRQILGQKVEFLVSFYNNEISEKSEIFDDQFSVERPDGSNFTLKIRSTKLEDSAMYFCASFKGGQGARTEAFFGQGTRLTVV.

The V and J genes are TRBV9 and TRBJ2-1; D not certain. V lost 4 bases, J lost 8 bases, and 13 bases lay in between. Per the germline V gene, CDR1 is SGDLS and CDR2 is YYNGEE. This CDR3 is built from 13 residues. CDR3 sequence: CASSFTPLDEQFF. As DNA, the CDR3 is TGTGCCAGCAGCTTTACCCCCTTGGATGAGCAGTTCTTC.

The sample holds a few counts of this clone. The V gene is TRBV4-3, the J gene TRBJ1-3; D is unclear. V shed 1 base and J shed 2 bases, with 6 bases lying between them. The CDR3 has 14 residues. The germline V gene has CDR1 LGHNA and CDR2 YSLEER. For the CDR3, the DNA is TGCGCCAGCAGCCAAGGAGGTGCTGGAAACACCATATATTTT. This codes for CASSQGGAGNTIYF.

The rearrangement links TRBV7-3 to TRBJ2-2, with 11 positions matching TRBD2. J was trimmed by 3 bases and V by 4 bases; bases with no gene match: 10. The length of the CDR3 is 18 residues. Germline V gene data show CDR1 as SGHTA and CDR2 as FQGTGA. The CDR3 here is CASSSIAGGQPDTGELFF. As DNA, the CDR3 is TGTGCCAGCAGCTCTATAGCGGGAGGGCAACCTGACACCGGGGAGCTGTTTTTT.

In DNA, the CDR3 is TGTGCCAGCAGTCCCAGACAGGTGGGAGGTAGCGAGCAGTACTTC. Translated, it gives CASSPRQVGGSEQYF. The chain is built from TRBV6-5 and TRBJ2-7; TRBD1 or TRBD2 may be the D gene (6 bases each). The CDR3 totals 15 residues. The V gene lost 5 bases and the J gene lost 6 bases, with 20 bases spanning the gap. Germline V lookup: CDR1 MNHEY, CDR2 SVGAGI.

The J gene is TRBJ2-7, the V gene TRBV5-8, with 8 bases aligning to TRBD1. After removal of 5 bases from V and 6 bases from J, the junction contained 13 bases not matched to a gene. This CDR3 spans 15 amino acids. The germline CDR1 and CDR2 sequences are SGHTS and YDEGEE. CDR3 nucleotide sequence: TGTGCCAGCAGTTTCCGAGGGCAGGGGGCAGGCGAGCAGTACTTC. Translating gives CASSFRGQGAGEQYF.

The rearrangement uses TRBV19 and TRBJ2-3, with 14 bases aligning to TRBD2. This CDR3 is 16 amino acids long. Germline CDR1 is LNHDA and CDR2 is SQIVND (reference sequence). With V trimmed by 10 bases and J by 2 bases, 8 bases remained unmatched. The CDR3 DNA is TGTGCCACCTCGGGGACTAGCGGGAGTCCCACAGATACGCAGTATTTT. This translates into CATSGTSGSPTDTQYF.

The CDR3 spells CASSIRTSNTGELFF. The CDR3 DNA sequence: TGCGCCAGCAGCATCCGGACTAGCAACACCGGGGAGCTGTTTTTT. The rearrangement uses TRBV5-1 and TRBJ2-2, with 8 bases identical to TRBD2. After removal of 4 bases from V and 2 bases from J, the junction contained 4 bases not matched to a gene. CDR1 is SGHRS, CDR2 YFSETQ, per germline. The CDR3 totals 15 residues.

The chain links TRBV5-5 to TRBJ1-4; D is unresolved. Germline CDR1 and CDR2: SGHKS and YYEKEE (reference sequence). The CDR3 has 14 residues. Deletions cut 1 base from V and 0 bases from J, with 4 bases between. In nucleotides, the CDR3 is TGTGCCAGCAGCTTGAGTGCAACTAATGAAAAACTGTTTTTT. This sequence encodes CASSLSATNEKLFF. Full variable domain (missing parts from reference TRBV5-5 and TRBJ1-4): DAGVTQSPTHLIKTRGQQVTLRCSPISGHKSVSWYQQVLGQGPQFIFQYYEKEERGRGNFPDRFSARQFPNYSSELNVNALLLGDSALYLCASSLSATNEKLFFGSGTQLSVL.